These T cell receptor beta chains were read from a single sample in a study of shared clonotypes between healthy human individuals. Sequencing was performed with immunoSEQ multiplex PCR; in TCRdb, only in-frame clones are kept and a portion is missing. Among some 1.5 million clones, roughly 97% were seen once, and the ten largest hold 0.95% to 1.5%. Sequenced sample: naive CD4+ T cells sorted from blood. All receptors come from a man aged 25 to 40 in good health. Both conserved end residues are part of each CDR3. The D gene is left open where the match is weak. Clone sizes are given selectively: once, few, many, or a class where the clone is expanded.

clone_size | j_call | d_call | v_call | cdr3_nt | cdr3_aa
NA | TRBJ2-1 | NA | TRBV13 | TGTGCCAGCAGCCCCGGGATCGTGAAACGCAATGAGCAGTTCTTC | CASSPGIVKRNEQFF
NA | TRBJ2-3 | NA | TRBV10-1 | TGCGCCAGCAGTGAAGCGCTAGATACGCAGTATTTT | CASSEALDTQYF
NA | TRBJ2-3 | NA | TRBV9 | TGTGCCAGCAGCGTAGACTGGGGTACGCAGTATTTT | CASSVDWGTQYF
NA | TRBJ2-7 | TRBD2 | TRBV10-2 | TGCGCCAGCAGGGGGACTAGCGGAGCCCCTTCCTACGAGCAGTACTTC | CASRGTSGAPSYEQYF
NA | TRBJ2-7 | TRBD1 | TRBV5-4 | TGTGTCAGCAGCTTGGAGGCAGGGGGCTACGAGCAGTACTTC | CVSSLEAGGYEQYF
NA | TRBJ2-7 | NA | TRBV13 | TGTGCCAGCAGCTCGGAGGGGGCCCCTACCTACGAGCAGTACTTC | CASSSEGAPTYEQYF
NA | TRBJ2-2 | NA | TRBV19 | TGTGCCAGTAGTATCAAGGGTCCCGGGGAGCTGTTTTTT | CASSIKGPGELFF
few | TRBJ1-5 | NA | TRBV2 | TGTGCCAGCAGCCCACTTAGCGGGCAGCCCCAGCATTTT | CASSPLSGQPQHF
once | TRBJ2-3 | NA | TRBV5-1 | TGCGCCAGCGCCACGAACCACAGGGGGGAATTAGCGGGACGGAGCACAGATACGCAGTATTTT | CASATNHRGELAGRSTDTQYF
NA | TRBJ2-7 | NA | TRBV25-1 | TGTGCCAGCAGTGCTCTCGCCGAGCAGTACTTC | CASSALAEQYF
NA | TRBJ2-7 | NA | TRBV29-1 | TGCAGCGCTAGAGGGGGTTGGGAGAACACCTACGAGCAGTACTTC | CSARGGWENTYEQYF
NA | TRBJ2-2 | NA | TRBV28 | TGTGCCAGCAGCCCTATTGCGAACCCCGGGGAGCTGTTTTTT | CASSPIANPGELFF
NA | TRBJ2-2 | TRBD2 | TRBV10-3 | TGTGCCATCAGCCGGACTAGCGGAACTAACACCGGGGAGCTGTTTTTT | CAISRTSGTNTGELFF
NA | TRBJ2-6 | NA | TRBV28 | TGTGCCAGCTCATCAGCTTCTAGGGCTGGGGCCAACGTCCTGACTTTC | CASSSASRAGANVLTF
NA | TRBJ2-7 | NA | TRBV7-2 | TGTGCCAGCAGCTTACTTCGCCTCTACGAGCAGTACTTC | CASSLLRLYEQYF
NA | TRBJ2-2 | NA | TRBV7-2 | TGTGCCAGCATAGGGGGAGCTGGCGGGGAGCTGTTTTTT | CASIGGAGGELFF
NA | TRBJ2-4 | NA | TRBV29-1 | TGCAGCGCCAAGGACAGCACCAAAAACATTCAGTACTTC | CSAKDSTKNIQYF
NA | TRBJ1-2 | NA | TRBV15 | TGTGCCACCAGCAGAGGGGGAGGCAGGACCTACTATGGCTACACCTTC | CATSRGGGRTYYGYTF
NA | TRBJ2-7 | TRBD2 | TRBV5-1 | TGCGCCAGCAGCGTTAGCGGGAGCGACATTTACGAGCAGTACTTC | CASSVSGSDIYEQYF
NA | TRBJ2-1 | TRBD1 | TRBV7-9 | TGTGCCAGCAGCTACGGGACAGGGACTGAGCAGTTCTTC | CASSYGTGTEQFF